This T cell receptor (beta chain) emerged from a study of CXCR3-negative and CXCR3-positive naive CD8 T cells. Study-level results: Against CXCR3-negative naive cells, CXCR3-positive naive cells showed more hydrophobic TRB CDR3s. The authors found comparable surface CD5 between naive subsets and inferred TCR strength from TRB CDR3 properties. For naive cells, CXCR3-negative and CXCR3-positive subsets had similar TRBV-TRBJ usage; for memory cells, usage differed.

About this clonotype itself: Antigen: not known.

CDR1 and CDR2 (germline): WNHNN, SYGVQD (reference sequence). There are 16 residues in the CDR3. Sorting was done in triplicate for each CD8+ T cell subset (300,000 cells each). UMI-labeled 5' RACE yielded the TRB cDNA libraries. Each CDR3 protein gets one entry in TCRdb, which reprocessed the 5' RACE reads and gives no DNA. Its listing shows 60,000 to 65,000 distinct CDR3 sequences. The chain couples TRBV10-1 to TRBJ2-1; TCRdb's D gene call, TRBD2, goes unchecked for lack of DNA. What was sequenced was naive CXCR3+ CD8+ T cells from blood. Subset specified: CD45RO-CCR7+CD27+CD95- naive CD8+ T cells expressing CXCR3 (TNR3+). The sequence was collected from a human donor in good health. Some clones in this sample may be carry-over from other donors' samples. The CDR3 loop is CASSLFRAGVDNEQFF.